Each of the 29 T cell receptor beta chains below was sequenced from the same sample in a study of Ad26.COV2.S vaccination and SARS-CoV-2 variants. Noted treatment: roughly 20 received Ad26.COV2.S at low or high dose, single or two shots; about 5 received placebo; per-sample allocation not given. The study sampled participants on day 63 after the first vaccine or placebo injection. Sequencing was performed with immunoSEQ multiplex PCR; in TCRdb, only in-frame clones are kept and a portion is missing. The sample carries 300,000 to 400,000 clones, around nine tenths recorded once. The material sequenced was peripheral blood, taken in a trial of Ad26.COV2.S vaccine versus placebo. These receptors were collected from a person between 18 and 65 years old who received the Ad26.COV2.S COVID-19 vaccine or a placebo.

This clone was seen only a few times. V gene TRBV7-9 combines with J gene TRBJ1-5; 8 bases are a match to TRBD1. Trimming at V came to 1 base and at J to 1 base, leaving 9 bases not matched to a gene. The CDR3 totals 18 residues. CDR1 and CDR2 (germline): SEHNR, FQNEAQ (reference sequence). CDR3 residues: CASSLGGQGLWSNQPQHF. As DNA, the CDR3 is TGTGCCAGCAGCTTAGGCGGACAGGGCTTGTGGAGCAATCAGCCCCAGCATTTT.

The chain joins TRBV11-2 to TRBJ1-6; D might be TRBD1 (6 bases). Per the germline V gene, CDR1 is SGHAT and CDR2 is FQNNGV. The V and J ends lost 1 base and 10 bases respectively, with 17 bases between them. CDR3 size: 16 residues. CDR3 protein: CASSLGSTGSGSPLHF. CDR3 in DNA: TGTGCCAGCAGCTTAGGAAGTACAGGGTCAGGGTCACCCCTCCACTTT.

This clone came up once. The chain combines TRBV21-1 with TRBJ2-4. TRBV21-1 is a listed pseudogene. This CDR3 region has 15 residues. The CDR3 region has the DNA TGTGCCAGCTACGGAACACCTCTAGCCAAAAACATTCAGTACTTC. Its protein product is CASYGTPLAKNIQYF.

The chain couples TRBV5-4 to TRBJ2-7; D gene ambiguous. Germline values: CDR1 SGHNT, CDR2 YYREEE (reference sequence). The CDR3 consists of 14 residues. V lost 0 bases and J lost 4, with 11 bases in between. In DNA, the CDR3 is TGTGCCAGCAGCTTGGAAGGTAGCCTTTACGAGCAGTACTTC. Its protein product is CASSLEGSLYEQYF. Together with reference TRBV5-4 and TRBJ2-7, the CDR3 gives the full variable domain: ETGVTQSPTHLIKTRGQQVTLRCSSQSGHNTVSWYQQALGQGPQFIFQYYREEENGRGNFPPRFSGLQFPNYSSELNVNALELDDSALYLCASSLEGSLYEQYFGPGTRLTVT.

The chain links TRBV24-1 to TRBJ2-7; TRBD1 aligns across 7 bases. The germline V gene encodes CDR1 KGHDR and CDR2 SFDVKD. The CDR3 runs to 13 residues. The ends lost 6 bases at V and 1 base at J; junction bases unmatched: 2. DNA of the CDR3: TGTGCCACCAGTCCGGGACAGTCCTACGAGCAGTACTTC. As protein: CATSPGQSYEQYF.

This CDR3 is CASSPREGSAGAFF. The CDR3 DNA follows: TGTGCCAGCTCACCAAGGGAGGGATCGGCCGGAGCTTTCTTT. The chain couples TRBV18 to TRBJ1-1; D is ambiguous. Germline assignment: CDR1 KGHSH and CDR2 LQKENI. V lost 2 bases and J lost 10, with 17 bases in between. The CDR3 has 14 residues.

The CDR3 spells CASTSSVGNSPLHF. The CDR3 DNA is TGTGCCAGCACTTCGTCGGTGGGAAATTCACCCCTCCACTTT. V and J are TRBV28 and TRBJ1-6; D is undetermined. Germline V gives CDR1 MDHEN, CDR2 SYDVKM. This CDR3 is built from 14 residues. V lost 7 bases, J lost 7 bases, and 14 bases lay in between.

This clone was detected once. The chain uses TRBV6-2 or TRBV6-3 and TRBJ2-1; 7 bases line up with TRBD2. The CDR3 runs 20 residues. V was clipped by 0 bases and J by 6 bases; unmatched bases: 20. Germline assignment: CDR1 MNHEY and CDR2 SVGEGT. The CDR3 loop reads CASSYSGLAASAWDLNEQFF. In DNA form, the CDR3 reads TGTGCCAGCAGTTACTCAGGCCTAGCGGCGTCCGCTTGGGACCTCAATGAGCAGTTCTTC.

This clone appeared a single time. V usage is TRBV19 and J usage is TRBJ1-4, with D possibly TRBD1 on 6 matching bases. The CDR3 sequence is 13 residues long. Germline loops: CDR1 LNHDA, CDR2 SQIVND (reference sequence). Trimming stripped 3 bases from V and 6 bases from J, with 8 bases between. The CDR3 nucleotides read TGTGCCAGTAGTATCAGGGGATATGAAAAACTGTTTTTT. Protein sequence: CASSIRGYEKLFF.

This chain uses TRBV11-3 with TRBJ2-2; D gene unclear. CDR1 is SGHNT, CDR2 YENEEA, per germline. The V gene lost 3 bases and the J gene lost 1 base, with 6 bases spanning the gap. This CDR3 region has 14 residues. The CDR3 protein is CASSFDGNTGELFF. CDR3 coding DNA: TGTGCCAGCAGCTTCGACGGGAACACCGGGGAGCTGTTTTTT.

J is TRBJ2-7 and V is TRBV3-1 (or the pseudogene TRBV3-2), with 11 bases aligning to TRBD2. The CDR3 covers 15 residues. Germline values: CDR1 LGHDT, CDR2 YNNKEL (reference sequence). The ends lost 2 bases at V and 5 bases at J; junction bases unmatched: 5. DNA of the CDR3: TGTGCCAGCAGCCAACTAGCGGGGGGCCCCCACGAGCAGTACTTC. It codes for CASSQLAGGPHEQYF.

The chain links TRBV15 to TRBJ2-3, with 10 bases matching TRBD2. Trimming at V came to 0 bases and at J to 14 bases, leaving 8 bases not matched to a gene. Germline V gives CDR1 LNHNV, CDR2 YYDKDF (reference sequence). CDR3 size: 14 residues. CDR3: CATSRDPGTSVPYF. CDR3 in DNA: TGTGCCACCAGCAGAGATCCCGGGACTAGCGTGCCGTATTTT.

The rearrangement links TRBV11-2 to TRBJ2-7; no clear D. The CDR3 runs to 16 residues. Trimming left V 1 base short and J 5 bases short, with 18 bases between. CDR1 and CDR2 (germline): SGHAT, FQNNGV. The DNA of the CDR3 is TGTGCCAGCAGCTTAGTTCCAGGACCCCCACGGGACGAGCAGTACTTC. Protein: CASSLVPGPPRDEQYF.

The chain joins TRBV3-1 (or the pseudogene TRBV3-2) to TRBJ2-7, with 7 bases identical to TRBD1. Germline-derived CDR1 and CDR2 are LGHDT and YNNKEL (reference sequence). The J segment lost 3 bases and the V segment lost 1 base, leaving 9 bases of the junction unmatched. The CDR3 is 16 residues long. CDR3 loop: CASSQVGTDHFYEQYF. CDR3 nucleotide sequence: TGTGCCAGCAGCCAAGTTGGGACAGACCACTTCTACGAGCAGTACTTC.

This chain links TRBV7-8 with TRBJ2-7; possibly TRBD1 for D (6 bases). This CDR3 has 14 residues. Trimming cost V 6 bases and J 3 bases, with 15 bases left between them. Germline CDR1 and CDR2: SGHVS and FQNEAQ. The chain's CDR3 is CASSNRARGYEQYF. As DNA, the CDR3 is TGTGCCAGCAGTAACAGGGCCAGGGGCTACGAGCAGTACTTC.

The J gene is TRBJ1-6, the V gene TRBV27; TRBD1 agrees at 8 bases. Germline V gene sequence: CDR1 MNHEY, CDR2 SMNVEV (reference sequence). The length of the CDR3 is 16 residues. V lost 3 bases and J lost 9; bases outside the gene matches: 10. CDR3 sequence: CASSLSWQGAGSPLHF. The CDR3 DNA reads TGTGCCAGCAGTTTGAGTTGGCAGGGGGCAGGTTCACCCCTCCACTTT.

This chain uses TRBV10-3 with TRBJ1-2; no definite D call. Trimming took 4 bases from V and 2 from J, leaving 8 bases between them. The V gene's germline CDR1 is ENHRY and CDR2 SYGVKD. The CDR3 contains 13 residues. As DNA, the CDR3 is TGTGCCATCAGTGCACGGGAGAACTATGGCTACACCTTC. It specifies CAISARENYGYTF.

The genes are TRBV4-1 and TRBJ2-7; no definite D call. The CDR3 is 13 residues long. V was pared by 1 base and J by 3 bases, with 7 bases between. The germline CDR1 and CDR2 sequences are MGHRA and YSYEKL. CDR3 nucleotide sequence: TGCGCCAGCAGCCAAGCCAGCTACTACGAGCAGTACTTC. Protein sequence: CASSQASYYEQYF.

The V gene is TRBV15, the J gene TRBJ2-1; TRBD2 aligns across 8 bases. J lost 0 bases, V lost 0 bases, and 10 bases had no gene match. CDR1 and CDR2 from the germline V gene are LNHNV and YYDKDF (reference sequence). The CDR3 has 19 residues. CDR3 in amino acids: CATSRDGTSGVASYNEQFF. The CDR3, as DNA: TGTGCCACCAGCAGAGATGGAACTAGCGGAGTTGCCTCCTACAATGAGCAGTTCTTC.

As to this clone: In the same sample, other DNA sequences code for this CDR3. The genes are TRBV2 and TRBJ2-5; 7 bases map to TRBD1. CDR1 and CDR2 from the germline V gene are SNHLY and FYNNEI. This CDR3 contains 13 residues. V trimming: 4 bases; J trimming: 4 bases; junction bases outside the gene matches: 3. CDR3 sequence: CASSGSGGETQYF. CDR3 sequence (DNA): TGTGCCAGCAGTGGGTCAGGGGGAGAGACCCAGTACTTC.

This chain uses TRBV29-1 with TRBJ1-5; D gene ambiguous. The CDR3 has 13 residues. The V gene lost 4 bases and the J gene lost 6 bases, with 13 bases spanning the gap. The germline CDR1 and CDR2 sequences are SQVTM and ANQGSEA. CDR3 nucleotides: TGCAGCGTTGTTGGTCGAATGGGTCAGCCCCAGCATTTT. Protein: CSVVGRMGQPQHF.

The CDR3 loop is CASSWAEHNEQFF. The CDR3 DNA reads TGTGCCAGCAGCTGGGCCGAACACAATGAGCAGTTCTTC. The chain carries TRBV27 and TRBJ2-1, with D hard to call. Germline assignment: CDR1 MNHEY and CDR2 SMNVEV (reference sequence). V dropped 6 bases and J dropped 5 bases, with 11 bases sitting between them. The CDR3 contains 13 residues.

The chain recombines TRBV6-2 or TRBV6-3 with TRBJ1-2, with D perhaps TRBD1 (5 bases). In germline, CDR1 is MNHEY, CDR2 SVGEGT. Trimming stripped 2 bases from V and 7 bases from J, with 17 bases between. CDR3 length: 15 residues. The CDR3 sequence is CASSYPAKGQSGYTF. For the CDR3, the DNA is TGTGCCAGCAGTTACCCGGCGAAGGGGCAGAGTGGCTACACCTTC.

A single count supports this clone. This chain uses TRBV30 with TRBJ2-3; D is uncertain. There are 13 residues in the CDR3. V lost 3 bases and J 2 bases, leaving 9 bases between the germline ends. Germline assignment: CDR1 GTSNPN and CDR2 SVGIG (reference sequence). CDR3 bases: TGTGCCTGGAGGGAGATGGCCACAGATACGCAGTATTTT. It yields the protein CAWREMATDTQYF.

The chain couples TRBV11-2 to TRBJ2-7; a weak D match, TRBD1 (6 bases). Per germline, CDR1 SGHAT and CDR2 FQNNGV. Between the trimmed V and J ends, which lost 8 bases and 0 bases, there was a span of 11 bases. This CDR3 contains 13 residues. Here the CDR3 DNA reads TGTGCCAGCGGCTCGACAGGCTCCTACGAGCAGTACTTC. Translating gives CASGSTGSYEQYF.

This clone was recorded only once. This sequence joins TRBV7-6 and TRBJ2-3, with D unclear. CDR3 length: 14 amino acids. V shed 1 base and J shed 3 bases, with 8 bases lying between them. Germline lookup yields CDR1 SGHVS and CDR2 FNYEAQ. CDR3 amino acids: CASSLDVQTDTQYF. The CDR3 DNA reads TGTGCCAGCAGCTTAGACGTCCAGACAGATACGCAGTATTTT.

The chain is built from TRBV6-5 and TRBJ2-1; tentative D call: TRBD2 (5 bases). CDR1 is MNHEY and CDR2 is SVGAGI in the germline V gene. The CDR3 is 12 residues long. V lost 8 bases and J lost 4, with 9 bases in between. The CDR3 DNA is TGTGCCAGCTCCTCGGGGTACAATGAGCAGTTCTTC. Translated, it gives CASSSGYNEQFF.

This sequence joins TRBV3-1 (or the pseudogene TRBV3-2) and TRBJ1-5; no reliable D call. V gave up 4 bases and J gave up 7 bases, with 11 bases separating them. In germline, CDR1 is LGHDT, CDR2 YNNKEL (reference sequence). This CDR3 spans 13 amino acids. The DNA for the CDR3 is TGTGCCAGCAGCCTAGGGAGGGAACAGCCCCAGCATTTT. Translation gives CASSLGREQPQHF.

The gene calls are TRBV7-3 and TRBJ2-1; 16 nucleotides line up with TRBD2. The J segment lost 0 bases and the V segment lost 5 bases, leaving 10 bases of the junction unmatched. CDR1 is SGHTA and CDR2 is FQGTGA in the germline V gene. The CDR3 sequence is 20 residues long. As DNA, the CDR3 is TGTGCCAGCAGCCCTAAACCGGGACTAGCGGGGGGGTACTCCTACAATGAGCAGTTCTTC. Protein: CASSPKPGLAGGYSYNEQFF.